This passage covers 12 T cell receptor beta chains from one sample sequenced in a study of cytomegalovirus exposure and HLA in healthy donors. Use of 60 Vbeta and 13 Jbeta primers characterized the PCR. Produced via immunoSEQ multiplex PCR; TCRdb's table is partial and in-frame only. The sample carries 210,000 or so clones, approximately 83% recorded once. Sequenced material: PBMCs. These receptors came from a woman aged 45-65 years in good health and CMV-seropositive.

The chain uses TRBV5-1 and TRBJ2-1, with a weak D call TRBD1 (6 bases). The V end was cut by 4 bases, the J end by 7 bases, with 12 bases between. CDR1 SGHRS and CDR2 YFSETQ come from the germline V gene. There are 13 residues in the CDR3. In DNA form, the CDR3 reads TGCGCCAGCAGCCCGGACAGCGCTAATGAGCAGTTCTTC. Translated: CASSPDSANEQFF. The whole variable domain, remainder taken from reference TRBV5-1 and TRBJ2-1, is KAGVTQTPRYLIKTRGQQVTLSCSPISGHRSVSWYQQTPGQGLQFLFEYFSETQRNKGNFPGRFSGRQFSNSRSEMNVSTLELGDSALYLCASSPDSANEQFFGPGTRLTVL.

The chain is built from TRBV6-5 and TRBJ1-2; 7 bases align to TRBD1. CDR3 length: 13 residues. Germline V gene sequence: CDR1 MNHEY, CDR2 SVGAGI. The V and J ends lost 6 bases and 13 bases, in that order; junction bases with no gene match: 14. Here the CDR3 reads CASSLGQVWRLTF. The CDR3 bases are TGTGCCAGCAGCCTCGGACAGGTTTGGAGGCTCACCTTC.

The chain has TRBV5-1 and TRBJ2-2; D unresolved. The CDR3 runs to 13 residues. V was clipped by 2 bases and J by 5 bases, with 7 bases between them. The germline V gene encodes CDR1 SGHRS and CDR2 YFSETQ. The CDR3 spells CASSFRLTGELFF. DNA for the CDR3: TGCGCCAGCAGCTTTAGACTGACCGGGGAGCTGTTTTTT. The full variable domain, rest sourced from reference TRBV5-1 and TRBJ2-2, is KAGVTQTPRYLIKTRGQQVTLSCSPISGHRSVSWYQQTPGQGLQFLFEYFSETQRNKGNFPGRFSGRQFSNSRSEMNVSTLELGDSALYLCASSFRLTGELFFGEGSRLTVL.

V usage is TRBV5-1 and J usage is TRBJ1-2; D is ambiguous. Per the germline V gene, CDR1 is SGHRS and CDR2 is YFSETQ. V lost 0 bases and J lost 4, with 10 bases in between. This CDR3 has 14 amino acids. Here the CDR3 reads CASSLEPGRYGYTF. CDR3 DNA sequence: TGCGCCAGCAGCTTGGAACCGGGTCGCTATGGCTACACCTTC. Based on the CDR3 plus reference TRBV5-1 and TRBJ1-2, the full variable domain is KAGVTQTPRYLIKTRGQQVTLSCSPISGHRSVSWYQQTPGQGLQFLFEYFSETQRNKGNFPGRFSGRQFSNSRSEMNVSTLELGDSALYLCASSLEPGRYGYTFGSGTRLTVV.

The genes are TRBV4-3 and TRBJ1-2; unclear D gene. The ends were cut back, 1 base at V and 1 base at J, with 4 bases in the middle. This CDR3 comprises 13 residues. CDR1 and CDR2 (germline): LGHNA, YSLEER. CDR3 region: CASSQALNYGYTF. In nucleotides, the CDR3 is TGCGCCAGCAGCCAAGCCCTTAACTATGGCTACACCTTC.

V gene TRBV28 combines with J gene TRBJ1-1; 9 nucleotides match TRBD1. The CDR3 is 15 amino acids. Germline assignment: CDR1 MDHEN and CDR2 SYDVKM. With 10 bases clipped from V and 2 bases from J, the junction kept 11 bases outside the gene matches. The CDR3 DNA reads TGTGCCACCGCGGACAGGGGAGAGGGAAACACTGAAGCTTTCTTT. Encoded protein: CATADRGEGNTEAFF.

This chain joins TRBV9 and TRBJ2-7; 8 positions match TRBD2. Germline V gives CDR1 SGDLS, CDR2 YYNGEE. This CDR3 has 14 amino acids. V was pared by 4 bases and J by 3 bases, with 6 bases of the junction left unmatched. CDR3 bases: TGTGCCAGCAGCCTCGGTCTAGCGGGCTACGAGCAGTACTTC. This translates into CASSLGLAGYEQYF.

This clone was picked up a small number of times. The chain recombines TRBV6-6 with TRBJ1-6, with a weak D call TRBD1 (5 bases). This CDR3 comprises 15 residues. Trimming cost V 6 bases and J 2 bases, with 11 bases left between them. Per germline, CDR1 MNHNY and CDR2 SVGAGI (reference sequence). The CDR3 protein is CASSWGDAYNSPLHF. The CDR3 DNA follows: TGTGCCAGCAGCTGGGGGGATGCCTATAATTCACCCCTCCACTTT.

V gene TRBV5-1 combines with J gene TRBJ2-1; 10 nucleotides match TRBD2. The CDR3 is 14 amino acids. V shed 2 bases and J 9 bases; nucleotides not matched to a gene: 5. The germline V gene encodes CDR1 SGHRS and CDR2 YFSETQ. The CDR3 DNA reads TGCGCCAGCAGCTTTCTAGCGGGGGAGGGTGAGCAGTTCTTC. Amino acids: CASSFLAGEGEQFF.

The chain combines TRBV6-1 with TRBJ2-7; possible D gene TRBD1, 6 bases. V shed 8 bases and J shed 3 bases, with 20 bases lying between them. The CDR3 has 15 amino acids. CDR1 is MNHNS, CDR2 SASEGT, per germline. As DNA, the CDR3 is TGTGCCAGCTCTTATATACAGGGATTCGGCTACGAGCAGTACTTC. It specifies CASSYIQGFGYEQYF.

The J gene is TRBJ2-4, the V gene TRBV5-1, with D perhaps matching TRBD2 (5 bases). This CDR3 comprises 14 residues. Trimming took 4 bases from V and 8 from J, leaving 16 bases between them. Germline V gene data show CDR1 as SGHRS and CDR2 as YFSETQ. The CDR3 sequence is CASSPGGPGDIQYF. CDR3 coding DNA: TGCGCCAGCAGCCCTGGCGGGCCTGGGGACATTCAGTACTTC. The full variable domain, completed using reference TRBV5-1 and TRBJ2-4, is KAGVTQTPRYLIKTRGQQVTLSCSPISGHRSVSWYQQTPGQGLQFLFEYFSETQRNKGNFPGRFSGRQFSNSRSEMNVSTLELGDSALYLCASSPGGPGDIQYFGAGTRLSVL.

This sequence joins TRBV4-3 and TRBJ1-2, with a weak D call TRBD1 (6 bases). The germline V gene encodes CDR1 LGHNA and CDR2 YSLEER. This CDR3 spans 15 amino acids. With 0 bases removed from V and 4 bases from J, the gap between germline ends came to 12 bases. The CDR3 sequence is CASSQDTRGGYGYTF. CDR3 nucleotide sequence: TGCGCCAGCAGCCAAGATACGAGGGGGGGCTATGGCTACACCTTC.